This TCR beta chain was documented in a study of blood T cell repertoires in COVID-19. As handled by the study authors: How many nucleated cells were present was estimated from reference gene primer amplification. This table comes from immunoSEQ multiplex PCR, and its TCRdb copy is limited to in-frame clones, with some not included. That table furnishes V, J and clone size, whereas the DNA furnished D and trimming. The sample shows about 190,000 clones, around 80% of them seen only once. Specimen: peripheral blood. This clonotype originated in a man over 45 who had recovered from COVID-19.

The CDR3 here is CSVDGTGEETQYF. CDR3 sequence (DNA): TGCAGCGTTGACGGGACAGGGGAAGAGACCCAGTACTTC. The gene calls are TRBV29-1 and TRBJ2-5; 10 positions match TRBD1. The germline V gene has CDR1 SQVTM and CDR2 ANQGSEA. The V gene end was trimmed by 3 bases and the J gene end by 3 bases; junction bases not matched to a gene: 1. The CDR3 is 13 residues long.